This T cell receptor beta chain is drawn from a study of shared clonotypes between healthy human individuals. Unmatched junction bases numbered 4, after V lost 6 bases and J lost 5 bases. Looked up from germline, CDR1 is SNHLY and CDR2 is FYNNEI. The CDR3 covers 13 residues. A remark on this clone: In the same sample, other DNA sequences code for this CDR3.

Clones were read by immunoSEQ multiplex PCR, and TCRdb kept only the in-frame ones, dropping some. This table has millions of clones, roughly 95% appearing once. This TCR was recovered from a man between 18 and 35 years old in good health. The sample consisted of naive CD4+ T cells sorted from blood. Subset denoted: CD45RA+ positively selected. The chain carries TRBV2 and TRBJ2-5; 9 positions agree with TRBD1. Here the CDR3 DNA reads TGTGCCAGCAGGGGCGGACAGGGGGAGACCCAGTACTTC. Translating gives CASRGGQGETQYF.